This T cell receptor beta chain was sequenced during a study of T-cell reconstitution after alpha-beta-depleted transplantation in children. This clonotype turned up a few times. This sample's TCRbeta library carried unique molecular identifier barcodes. TCRdb called the PCR reads again in MiXCR, with one record for every CDR3 protein. The sample consists of about 460,000 distinct CDR3 sequences, around 12% of them appearing once. The germline V and J ends were trimmed by 8 bases and 7 bases, with 14 bases remaining between them. This CDR3 spans 13 amino acids. The germline V gene encodes CDR1 MNHEY and CDR2 SMNVEV (reference sequence).

The specimen was PBMCs from the stem cell graft donor, collected from the stem cell graft. The clonotype was recovered from a human donor who donated a stem cell graft to a child with combined immunodeficiency. The V gene is TRBV27, the J gene TRBJ2-2; no firm D call. CDR3 bases: TGTGCCAGCTTCTTTGTGAAGGGCGGGGAGCTGTTTTTT. Amino acid sequence: CASFFVKGGELFF.